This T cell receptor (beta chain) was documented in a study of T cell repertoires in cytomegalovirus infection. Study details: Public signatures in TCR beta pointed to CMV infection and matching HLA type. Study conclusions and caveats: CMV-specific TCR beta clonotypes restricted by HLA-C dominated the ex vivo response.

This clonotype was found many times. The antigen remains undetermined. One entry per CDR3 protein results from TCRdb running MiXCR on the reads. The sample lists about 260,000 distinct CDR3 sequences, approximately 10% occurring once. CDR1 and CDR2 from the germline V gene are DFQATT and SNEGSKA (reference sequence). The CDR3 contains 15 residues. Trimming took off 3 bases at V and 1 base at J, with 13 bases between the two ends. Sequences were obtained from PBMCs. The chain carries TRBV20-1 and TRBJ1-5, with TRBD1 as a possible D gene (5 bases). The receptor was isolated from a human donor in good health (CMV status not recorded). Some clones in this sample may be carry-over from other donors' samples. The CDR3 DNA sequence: TGCAGTGCTAGCATTGGGGGGTGGAGCAATCAGCCCCAGCATTTT. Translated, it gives CSASIGGWSNQPQHF.